Reported below is one T cell receptor beta chain. The CDR3 is 12 residues long. Trimming took 2 bases from V and 6 from J, leaving 6 bases between them. CDR1 and CDR2 (germline): SEHNR, FQNEAQ (reference sequence). The data originate from a study of blood T cell repertoires in COVID-19. Study in general: Samples representing acute and convalescent COVID-19 were sourced from the United States, Italy and Spain.

Authors' processing steps: Estimates of nucleated cell counts were drawn from the amplification of reference gene primers. Only in-frame clones appear in the TCRdb table, and some are missing; sequencing was by immunoSEQ multiplex PCR. That table gives V, J and clone size, and the DNA gave D and trimming. The top ten clones hold approximately 7.6% of a sample with approximately 150,000 clones, 70% to 90% of them seen once. The V call is TRBV7-9, the J call TRBJ2-3, with D unresolved. Sequenced: peripheral blood. The receptor was isolated from a woman of 80 years or more with COVID-19, enrolled during active disease. The CDR3 sequence: CASSLSLDTQYF. The CDR3 DNA reads TGTGCCAGCAGCTTATCGTTGGATACGCAGTATTTT.